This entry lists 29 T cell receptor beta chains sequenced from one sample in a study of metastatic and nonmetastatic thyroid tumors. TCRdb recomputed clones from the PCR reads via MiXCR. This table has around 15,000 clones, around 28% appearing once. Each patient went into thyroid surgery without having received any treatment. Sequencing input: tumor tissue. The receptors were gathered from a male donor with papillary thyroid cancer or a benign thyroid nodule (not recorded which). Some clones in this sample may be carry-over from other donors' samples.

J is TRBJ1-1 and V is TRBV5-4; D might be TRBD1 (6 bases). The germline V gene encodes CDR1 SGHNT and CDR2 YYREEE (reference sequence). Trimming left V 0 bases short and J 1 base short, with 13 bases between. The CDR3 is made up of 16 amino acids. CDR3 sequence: CASSLAGRGSNTEAFF. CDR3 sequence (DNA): TGTGCCAGCAGCTTGGCCGGCAGGGGCTCGAACACTGAAGCTTTCTTT.

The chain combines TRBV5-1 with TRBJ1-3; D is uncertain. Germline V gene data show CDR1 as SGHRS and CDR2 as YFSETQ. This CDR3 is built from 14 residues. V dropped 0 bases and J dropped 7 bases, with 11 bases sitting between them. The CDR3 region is CASSLAGIENTIYF. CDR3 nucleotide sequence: TGCGCCAGCAGCTTGGCGGGCATTGAGAACACCATATATTTT.

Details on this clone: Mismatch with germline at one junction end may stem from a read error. The CDR3 sequence: CAGGMSSGANVLSF. As DNA, the CDR3 is TGTGCCGGGGGGATGTCGTCTGGGGCCAACGTCCTGTCTTTC. The rearrangement uses TRBV12-3 or TRBV12-4 and TRBJ2-6; the D gene is possibly TRBD2 (6 bases). The CDR3 totals 14 residues.

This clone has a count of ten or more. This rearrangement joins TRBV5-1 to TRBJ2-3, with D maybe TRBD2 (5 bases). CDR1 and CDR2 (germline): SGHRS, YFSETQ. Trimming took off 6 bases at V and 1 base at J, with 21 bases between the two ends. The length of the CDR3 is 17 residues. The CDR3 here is CASKLSPSVGGTDTQYF. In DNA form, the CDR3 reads TGCGCCAGCAAATTGTCCCCTTCCGTGGGAGGCACAGATACGCAGTATTTT.

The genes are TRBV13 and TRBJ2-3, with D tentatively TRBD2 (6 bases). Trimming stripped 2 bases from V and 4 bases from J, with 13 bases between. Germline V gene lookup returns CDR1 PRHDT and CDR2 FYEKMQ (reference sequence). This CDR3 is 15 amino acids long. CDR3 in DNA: TGTGCCAGCAGCTTACTGGGGGGAGGCTCAGATACGCAGTATTTT. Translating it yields CASSLLGGGSDTQYF.

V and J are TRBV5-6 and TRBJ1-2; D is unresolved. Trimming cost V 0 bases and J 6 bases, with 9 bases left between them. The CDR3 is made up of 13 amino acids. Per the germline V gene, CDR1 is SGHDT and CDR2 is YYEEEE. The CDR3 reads CASSLEATNGYTF. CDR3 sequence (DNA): TGTGCCAGCAGCTTGGAGGCAACGAATGGCTACACCTTC.

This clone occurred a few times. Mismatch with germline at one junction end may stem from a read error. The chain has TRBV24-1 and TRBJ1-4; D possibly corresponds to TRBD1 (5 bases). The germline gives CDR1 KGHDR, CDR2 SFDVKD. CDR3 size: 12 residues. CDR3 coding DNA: TGTGCCACATCACAGGTCTATGAAGAACTGTTTTTT. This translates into CATSQVYEELFF.

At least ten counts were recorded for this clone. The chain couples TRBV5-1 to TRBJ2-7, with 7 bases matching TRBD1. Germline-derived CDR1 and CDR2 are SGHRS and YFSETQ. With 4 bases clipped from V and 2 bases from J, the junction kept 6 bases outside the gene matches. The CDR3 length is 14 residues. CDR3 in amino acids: CASSRQGTAYEQYF. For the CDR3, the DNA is TGCGCCAGCAGCCGACAGGGTACAGCCTACGAGCAGTACTTC.

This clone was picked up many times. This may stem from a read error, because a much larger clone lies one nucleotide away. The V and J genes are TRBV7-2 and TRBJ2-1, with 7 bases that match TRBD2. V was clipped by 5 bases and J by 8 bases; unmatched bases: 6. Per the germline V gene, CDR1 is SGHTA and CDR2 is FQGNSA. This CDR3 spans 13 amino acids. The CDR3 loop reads CASSALLAYEQFF. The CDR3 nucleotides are TGTGCCAGCAGCGCCTTACTAGCGTATGAGCAGTTCTTC.

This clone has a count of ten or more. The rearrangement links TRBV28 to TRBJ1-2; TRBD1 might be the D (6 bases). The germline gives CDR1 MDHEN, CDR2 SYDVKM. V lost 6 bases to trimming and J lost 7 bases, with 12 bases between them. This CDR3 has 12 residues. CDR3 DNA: TGTGCCAGCAGCCAACAGGGAGCTGGCTACACCTTC. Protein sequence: CASSQQGAGYTF.

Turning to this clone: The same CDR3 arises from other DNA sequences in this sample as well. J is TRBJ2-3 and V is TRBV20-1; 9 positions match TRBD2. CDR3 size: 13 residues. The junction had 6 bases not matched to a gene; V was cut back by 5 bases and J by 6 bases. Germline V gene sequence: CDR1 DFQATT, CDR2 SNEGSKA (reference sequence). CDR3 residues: CSAPGLAGDTQYF. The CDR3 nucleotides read TGCAGTGCTCCGGGACTAGCAGGTGATACGCAGTATTTT.

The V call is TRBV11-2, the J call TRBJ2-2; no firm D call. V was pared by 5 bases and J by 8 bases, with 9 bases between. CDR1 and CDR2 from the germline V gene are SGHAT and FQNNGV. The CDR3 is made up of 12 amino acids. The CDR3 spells CASSEELGELFF. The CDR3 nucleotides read TGTGCCAGCAGCGAGGAGCTTGGGGAGCTGTTTTTT.

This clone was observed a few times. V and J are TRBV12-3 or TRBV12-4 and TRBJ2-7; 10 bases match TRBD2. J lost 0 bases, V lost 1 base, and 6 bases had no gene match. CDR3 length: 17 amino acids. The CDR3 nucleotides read TGTGCCAGCAGTTTAGTAAGCGGGAGGGCCAGCTCCTACGAGCAGTACTTC. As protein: CASSLVSGRASSYEQYF.

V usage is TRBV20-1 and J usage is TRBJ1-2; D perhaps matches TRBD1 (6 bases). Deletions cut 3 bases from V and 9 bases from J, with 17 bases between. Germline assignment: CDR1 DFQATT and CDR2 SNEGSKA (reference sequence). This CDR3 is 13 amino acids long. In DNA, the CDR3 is TGCAGTGCTAGTGTCCGGGACATCCTGCGCTACACCTTC. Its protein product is CSASVRDILRYTF.

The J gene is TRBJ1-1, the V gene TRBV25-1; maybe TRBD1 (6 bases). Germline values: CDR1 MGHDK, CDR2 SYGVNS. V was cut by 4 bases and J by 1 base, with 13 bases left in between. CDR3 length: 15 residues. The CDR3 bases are TGTGCCAGCAGTGCGGGACAAAACGCGAACACTGAAGCTTTCTTT. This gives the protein CASSAGQNANTEAFF.

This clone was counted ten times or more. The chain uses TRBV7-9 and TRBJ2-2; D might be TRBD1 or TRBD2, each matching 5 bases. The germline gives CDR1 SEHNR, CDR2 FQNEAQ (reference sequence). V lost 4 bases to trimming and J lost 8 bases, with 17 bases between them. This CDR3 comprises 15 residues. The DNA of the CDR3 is TGTGCCAGCAGCTCGTTCGGGACCCCGGCGGGGGAGCTGTTTTTT. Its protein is CASSSFGTPAGELFF. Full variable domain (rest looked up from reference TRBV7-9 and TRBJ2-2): DTGVSQNPRHKITKRGQNVTFRCDPISEHNRLYWYRQTLGQGPEFLTYFQNEAQLEKSRLLSDRFSAERPKGSFSTLEIQRTEQGDSAMYLCASSSFGTPAGELFFGEGSRLTVL.

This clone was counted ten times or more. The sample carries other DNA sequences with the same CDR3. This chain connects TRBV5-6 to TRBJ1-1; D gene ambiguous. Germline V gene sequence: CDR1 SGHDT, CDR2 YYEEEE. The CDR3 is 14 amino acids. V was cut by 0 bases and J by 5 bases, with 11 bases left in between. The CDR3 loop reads CASSLVPVGTEAFF. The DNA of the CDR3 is TGTGCCAGCAGCTTGGTTCCGGTTGGGACTGAAGCTTTCTTT.

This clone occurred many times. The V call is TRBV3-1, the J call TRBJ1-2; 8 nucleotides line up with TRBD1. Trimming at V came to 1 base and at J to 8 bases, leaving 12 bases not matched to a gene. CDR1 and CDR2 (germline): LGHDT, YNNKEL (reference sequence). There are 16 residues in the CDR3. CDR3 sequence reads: CASSQVRDRRVGGYTF. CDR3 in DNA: TGTGCCAGCAGCCAAGTACGGGACAGGAGAGTTGGGGGCTACACCTTC.

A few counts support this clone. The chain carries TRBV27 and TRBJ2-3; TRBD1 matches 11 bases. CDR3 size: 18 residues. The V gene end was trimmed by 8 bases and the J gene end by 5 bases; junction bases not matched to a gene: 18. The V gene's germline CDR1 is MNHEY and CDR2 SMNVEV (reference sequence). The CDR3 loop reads CASRIWTGGSGTGDTQYF. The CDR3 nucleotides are TGTGCCAGCCGGATATGGACAGGGGGCAGCGGGACGGGAGATACGCAGTATTTT.

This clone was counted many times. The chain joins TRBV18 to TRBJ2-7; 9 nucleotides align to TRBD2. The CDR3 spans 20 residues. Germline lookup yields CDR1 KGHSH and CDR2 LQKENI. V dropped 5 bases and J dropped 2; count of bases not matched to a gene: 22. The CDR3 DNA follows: TGTGCCAGCTCAATCAAAGGGGGGTCGGGTCTAGCGGGAACTACCTACGAGCAGTACTTC. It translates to CASSIKGGSGLAGTTYEQYF.

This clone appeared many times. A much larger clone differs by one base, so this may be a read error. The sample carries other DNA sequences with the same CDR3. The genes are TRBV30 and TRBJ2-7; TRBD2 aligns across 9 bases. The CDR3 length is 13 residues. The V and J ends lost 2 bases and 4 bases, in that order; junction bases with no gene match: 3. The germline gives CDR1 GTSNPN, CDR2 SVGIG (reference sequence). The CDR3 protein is CAWSSLAGYEQYF. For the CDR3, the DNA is TGTGCCTGGAGTTCCCTAGCGGGGTACGAGCAGTACTTC.

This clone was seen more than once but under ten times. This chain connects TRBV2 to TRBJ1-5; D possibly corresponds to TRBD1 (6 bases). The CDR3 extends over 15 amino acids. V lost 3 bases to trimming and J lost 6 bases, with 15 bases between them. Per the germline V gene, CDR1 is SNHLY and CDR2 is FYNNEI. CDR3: CASSETGLGGQPQHF. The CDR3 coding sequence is TGTGCCAGCAGTGAGACAGGCTTGGGAGGTCAGCCCCAGCATTTT.

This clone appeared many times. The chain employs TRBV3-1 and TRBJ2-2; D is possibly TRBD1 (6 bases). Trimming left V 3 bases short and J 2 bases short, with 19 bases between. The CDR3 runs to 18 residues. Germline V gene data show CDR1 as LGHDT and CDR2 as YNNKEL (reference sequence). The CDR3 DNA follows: TGTGCCAGCAGCCATAGACAGGCCGGGGCCCTCAACACCGGGGAGCTGTTTTTT. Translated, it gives CASSHRQAGALNTGELFF.

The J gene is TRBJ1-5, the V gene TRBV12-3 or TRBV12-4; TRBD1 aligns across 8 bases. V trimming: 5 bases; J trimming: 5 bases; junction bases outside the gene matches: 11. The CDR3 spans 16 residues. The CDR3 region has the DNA TGTGCCAGCAGTACCGGGACAGGCCTTCCCTATCAGCCCCAGCATTTT. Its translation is CASSTGTGLPYQPQHF.

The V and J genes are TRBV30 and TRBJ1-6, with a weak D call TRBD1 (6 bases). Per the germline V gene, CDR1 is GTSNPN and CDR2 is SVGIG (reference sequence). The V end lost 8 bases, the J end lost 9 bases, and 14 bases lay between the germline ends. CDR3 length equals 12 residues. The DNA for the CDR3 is TGTGCCGGAAGAAGGGGGGGTTCACCCCTCCACTTT. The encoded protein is CAGRRGGSPLHF.

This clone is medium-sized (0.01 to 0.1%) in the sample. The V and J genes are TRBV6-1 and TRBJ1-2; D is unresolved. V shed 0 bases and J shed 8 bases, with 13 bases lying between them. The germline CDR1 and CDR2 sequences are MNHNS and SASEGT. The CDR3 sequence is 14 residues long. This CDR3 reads CASSEAIASHGYTF. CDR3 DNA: TGTGCCAGCAGTGAAGCTATAGCTTCCCACGGCTACACCTTC.

The CDR3 sequence: CASSQEKGIWGYTF. DNA for the CDR3: TGTGCCAGCAGCCAAGAAAAGGGTATTTGGGGCTACACCTTC. The chain is built from TRBV3-1 and TRBJ1-2; D remains ambiguous. This CDR3 has 14 residues. Germline lookup yields CDR1 LGHDT and CDR2 YNNKEL (reference sequence). Trimming took 0 bases from V and 8 from J, leaving 13 bases between them.

The DNA of the CDR3 is TGCAGTGGCGGGACTGCAAACTACAATGAGCAGTTCTTC. Amino acid sequence: CSGGTANYNEQFF. The chain uses TRBV20-1 and TRBJ2-1, with D tentatively TRBD2 (6 bases). The germline V gene has CDR1 DFQATT and CDR2 SNEGSKA (reference sequence). This CDR3 is built from 13 residues. V dropped 7 bases and J dropped 3 bases, with 13 bases sitting between them.

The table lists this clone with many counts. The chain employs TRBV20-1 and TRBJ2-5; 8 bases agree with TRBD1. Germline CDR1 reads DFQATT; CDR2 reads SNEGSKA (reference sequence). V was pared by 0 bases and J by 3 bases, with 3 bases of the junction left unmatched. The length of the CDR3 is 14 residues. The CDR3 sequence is CSARDGGQEETQYF. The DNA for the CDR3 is TGCAGTGCTAGAGATGGGGGACAGGAAGAGACCCAGTACTTC.